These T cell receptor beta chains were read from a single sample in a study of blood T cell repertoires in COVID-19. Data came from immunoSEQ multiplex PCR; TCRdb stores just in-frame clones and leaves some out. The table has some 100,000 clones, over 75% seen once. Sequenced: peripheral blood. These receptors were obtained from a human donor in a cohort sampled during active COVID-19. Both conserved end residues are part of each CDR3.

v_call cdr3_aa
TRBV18 CASSQGHTTGELFF
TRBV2 CASSRRGSPLAGFPGADTQYF
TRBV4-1 CASSQAGTGGNYGYTF
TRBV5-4 CASSLLDTNTGELFF
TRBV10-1 CASRTDRGLPENTEAFF
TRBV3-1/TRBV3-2 CASGHFGTAGSPLHF
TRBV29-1 CSVQPDRGVYEQYF
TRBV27 CASGRDLAGASDTGELFF
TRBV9 CASSPLGDKDSPLHF
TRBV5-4 CASSSTGTSGGQETQYF
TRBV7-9 CASSPGASRSYNEQFF
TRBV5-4 CASSLGGDQETQYF
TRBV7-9 CASSLIGGGPANYGYTF
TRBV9 CASSGGLGLRYEQYF
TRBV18 CASSNGQLNQPQHF
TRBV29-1 CSVSDRNYGYTF
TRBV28 CASSPRMSGANVLTF
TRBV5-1 CASSSTPTGGYTF
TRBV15 CATSSQKGAYNEQFF
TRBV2 CASSELYEQYF
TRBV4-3 CASSQGLTAGYEQYF
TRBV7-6 CASSLAVGDRTYEQYF
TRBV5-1 CASSLVSQGAYTEAFF
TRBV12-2 CASRSGVSTEAFF
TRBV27 CASSLSAGVHNEQFF
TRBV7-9 CASSLRDRQPQHF
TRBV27 CASSLRGFSNQPQHF
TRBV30 CAWSVLPGELFF
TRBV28 CASRSKGEAFF
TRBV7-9 CASSLDRGDGYTF
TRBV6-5 CASSRQGTDTQYF
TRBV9 CASSNLRGVTDTQYF
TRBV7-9 CASSFPFESQHF
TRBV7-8 CASSFTGGNQETQYF
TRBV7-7 CASSLEDWTGRKQPQHF
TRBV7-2 CASSFSRLWNEQFF
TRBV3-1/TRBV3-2 CASSQLRPGGDEQYF
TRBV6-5 CASSPVGGYGYTF
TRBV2 CASTRGEKLFF
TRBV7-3 CASSLTLRGPYNEQFF
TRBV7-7 CASSLSSPGELFF
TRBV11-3 CASSSGQGSQETQYF
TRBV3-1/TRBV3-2 CASSRTIDSASYEQYF
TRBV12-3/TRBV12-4 CASSSGGTEAFF
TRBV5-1 CASSLSPDEKLFF
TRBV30 CAWNPGQGYQPQHF
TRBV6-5 CASSLDRDNEQFF
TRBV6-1 CASSDPWTTLDTQYF
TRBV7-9 CASSSGFSGNTIYF
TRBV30 CAWSYNIGEAFF
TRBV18 CASSPSGTGGHNQPQHF
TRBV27 CASGPEGVGQPQHF
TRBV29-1 CSVDEYNEQFF
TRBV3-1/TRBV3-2 CASSHGDTEAFF
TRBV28 CASSLNNEAFF
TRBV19 CASSISAGPSGTQYF
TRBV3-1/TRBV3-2 CASSQDRTGDQPQHF
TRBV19 CASSTIGGPSNQPQHF